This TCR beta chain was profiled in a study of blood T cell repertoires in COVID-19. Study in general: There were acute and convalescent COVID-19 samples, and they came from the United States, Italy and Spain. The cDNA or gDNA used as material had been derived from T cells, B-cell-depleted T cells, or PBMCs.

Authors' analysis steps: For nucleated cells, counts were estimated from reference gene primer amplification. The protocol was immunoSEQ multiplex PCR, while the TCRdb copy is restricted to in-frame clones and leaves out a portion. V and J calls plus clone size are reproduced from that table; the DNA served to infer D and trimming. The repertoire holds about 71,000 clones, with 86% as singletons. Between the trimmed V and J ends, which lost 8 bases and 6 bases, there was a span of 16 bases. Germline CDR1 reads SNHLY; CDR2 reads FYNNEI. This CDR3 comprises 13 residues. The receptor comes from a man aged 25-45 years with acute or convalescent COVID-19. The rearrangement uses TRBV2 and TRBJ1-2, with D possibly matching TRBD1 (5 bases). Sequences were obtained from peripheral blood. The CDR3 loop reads CASRFQGSNGYTF. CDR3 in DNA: TGTGCCAGCCGCTTCCAGGGTAGCAATGGCTACACCTTC. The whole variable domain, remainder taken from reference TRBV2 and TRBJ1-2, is EPEVTQTPSHQVTQMGQEVILRCVPISNHLYFYWYRQILGQKVEFLVSFYNNEISEKSEIFDDQFSVERPDGSNFTLKIRSTKLEDSAMYFCASRFQGSNGYTFGSGTRLTVV.